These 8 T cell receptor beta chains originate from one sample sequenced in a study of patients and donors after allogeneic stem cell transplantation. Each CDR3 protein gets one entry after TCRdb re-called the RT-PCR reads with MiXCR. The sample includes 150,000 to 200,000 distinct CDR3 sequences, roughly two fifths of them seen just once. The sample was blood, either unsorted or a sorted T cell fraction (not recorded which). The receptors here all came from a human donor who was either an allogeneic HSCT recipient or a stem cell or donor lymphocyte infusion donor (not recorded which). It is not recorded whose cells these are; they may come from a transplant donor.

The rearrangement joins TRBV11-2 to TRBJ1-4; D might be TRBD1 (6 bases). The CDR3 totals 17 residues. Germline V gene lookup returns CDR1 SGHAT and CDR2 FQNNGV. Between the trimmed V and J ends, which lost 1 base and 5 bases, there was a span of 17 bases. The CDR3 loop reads CASSLVRRQGMNEKLFF. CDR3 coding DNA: TGTGCCAGCAGCTTAGTCCGGAGGCAGGGGATGAATGAAAAACTGTTTTTT.

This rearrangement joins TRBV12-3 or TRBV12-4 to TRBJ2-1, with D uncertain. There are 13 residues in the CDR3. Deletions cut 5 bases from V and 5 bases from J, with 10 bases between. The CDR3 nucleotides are TGTGCCAGCAGTCTTGACACCGACAATGAGCAGTTCTTC. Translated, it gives CASSLDTDNEQFF.

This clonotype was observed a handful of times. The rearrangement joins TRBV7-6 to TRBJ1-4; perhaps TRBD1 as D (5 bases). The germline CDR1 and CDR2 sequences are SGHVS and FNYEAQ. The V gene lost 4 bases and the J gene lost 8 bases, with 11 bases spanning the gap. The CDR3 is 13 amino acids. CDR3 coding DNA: TGTGCCAGCAGCTCTTGGGACCGGGAAAAACTGTTTTTT. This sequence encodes CASSSWDREKLFF.

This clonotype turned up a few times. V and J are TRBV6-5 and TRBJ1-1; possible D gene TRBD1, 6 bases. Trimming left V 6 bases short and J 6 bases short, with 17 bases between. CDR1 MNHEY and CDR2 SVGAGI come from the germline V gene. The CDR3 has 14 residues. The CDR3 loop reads CASSPKGGAAEAFF. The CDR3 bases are TGTGCCAGCAGCCCCAAGGGGGGGGCGGCTGAAGCTTTCTTT.

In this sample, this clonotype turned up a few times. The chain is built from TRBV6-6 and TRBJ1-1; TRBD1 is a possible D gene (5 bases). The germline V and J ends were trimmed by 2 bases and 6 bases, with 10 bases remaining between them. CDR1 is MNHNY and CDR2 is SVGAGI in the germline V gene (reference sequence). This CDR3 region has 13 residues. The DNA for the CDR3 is TGTGCCAGCAGTTACCCCAGGGTAGCTGAAGCTTTCTTT. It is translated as CASSYPRVAEAFF.

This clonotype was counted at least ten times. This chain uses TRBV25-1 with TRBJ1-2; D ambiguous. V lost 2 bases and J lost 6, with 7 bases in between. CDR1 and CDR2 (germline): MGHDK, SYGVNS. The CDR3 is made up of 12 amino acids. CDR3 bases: TGTGCCAGCAGTGAAGGTCGTGATGGCTACACCTTC. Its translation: CASSEGRDGYTF.

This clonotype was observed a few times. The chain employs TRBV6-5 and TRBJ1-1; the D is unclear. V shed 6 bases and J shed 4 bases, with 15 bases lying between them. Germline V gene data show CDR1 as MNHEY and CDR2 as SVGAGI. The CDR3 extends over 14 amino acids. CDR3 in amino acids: CASSFSGFVTEAFF. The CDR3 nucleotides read TGTGCCAGCAGCTTCTCCGGTTTTGTCACTGAAGCTTTCTTT.

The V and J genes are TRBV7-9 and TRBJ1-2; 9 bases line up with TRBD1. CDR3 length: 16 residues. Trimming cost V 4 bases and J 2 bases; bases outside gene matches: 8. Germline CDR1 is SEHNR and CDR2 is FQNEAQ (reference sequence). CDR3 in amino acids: CASSSFRDRANYGYTF. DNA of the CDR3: TGTGCCAGCAGCTCCTTCCGGGACAGGGCGAACTATGGCTACACCTTC.